This T cell receptor beta chain was sequenced during a study of neoadjuvant anti-PD-1 for oral cavity cancer. Study overall: Patients without progression got a fourth dose around day 43.

CDR3 length: 14 amino acids. V shed 3 bases and J shed 1 base, with 4 bases lying between them. Germline CDR1 and CDR2: SGHVS and FNYEAQ. TCRdb keeps only in-frame clones here, not all; method: immunoSEQ multiplex PCR. Among about 11,000 clones listed, around 50% were seen once. The rearrangement links TRBV7-6 to TRBJ2-6; D is ambiguous. The input for sequencing was tumor tissue, taken before nivolumab (anti-PD-1) treatment. The sequence derives from a person aged 35 to 85 with oral cavity squamous cell carcinoma. Here the CDR3 reads CASSFYSGANVLTF. The CDR3 nucleotides read TGTGCCAGCAGCTTTTATTCTGGGGCCAACGTCCTGACTTTC.